These 4 T cell receptor beta chains originate from one sample sequenced in a study of graft-versus-host responses after intestinal transplantation. Produced via immunoSEQ multiplex PCR; TCRdb's table is partial and in-frame only. The repertoire consists of 35,000 to 45,000 clones, with around 95% occurring once and the leading ten covering roughly 0.71%. The sequencing used PBMCs, collected 16 days after intestinal transplant. The receptor set was obtained from a human patient who received an intestinal transplant, so some T cells may come from the graft donor.

The chain uses TRBV18 and TRBJ2-1; D not certain. Germline values: CDR1 KGHSH, CDR2 LQKENI. Trimming shortened V by 3 bases and J by 5 bases, and 14 bases separated the two germline ends. The CDR3 extends over 15 amino acids. The CDR3 DNA reads TGTGCCAGCTCACCCTCCAGTTGGGCTCACAATGAGCAGTTCTTC. It translates to CASSPSSWAHNEQFF.

This chain joins TRBV21-1 and TRBJ2-3; TRBD1, the D gene given by the table, was not confirmed from the DNA. TRBV21-1 counts as a pseudogene. The CDR3 contains 13 residues. For the CDR3, the DNA is TGTGCCAGGGGACAGGGGAACACAGATACGCAGTATTTT. Translating gives CARGQGNTDTQYF.

The rearrangement uses TRBV10-2 and TRBJ2-2; the D is unclear. CDR1 and CDR2 (germline): WSHSY, SAAADI. CDR3 length: 11 amino acids. This CDR3 is CAAMGTGELFF. In nucleotides, the CDR3 is TGCGCAGCAATGGGGACCGGGGAGCTGTTTTTT.

The CDR3 region is CASSVGTLDEQYF. In DNA, the CDR3 is TGTGCCAGCAGCGTAGGAACGTTAGACGAGCAGTACTTC. The gene calls are TRBV9 and TRBJ2-7; no definite D call. Per germline, CDR1 SGDLS and CDR2 YYNGEE. The CDR3 length is 13 residues. Deletions cut 0 bases from V and 5 bases from J, with 9 bases between.